Sequencing of this T cell receptor beta chain was carried out in a study of blood T cells in healthy people across ages. For the second PCR, which ran for 7 to 11 cycles, a sample-barcoded 5' primer and a J-beta primer mix were used. Via MiXCR, TCRdb re-called the 5' RACE reads, giving one row per CDR3 protein. In the table there are roughly 830,000 distinct CDR3 sequences, 62% of which are singletons. Points from the study as a whole: Diversity figures based on one million T cells were deemed too low. The study lacked donor CMV status, which possibly confounded expanded clonotype changes.

Concerning this clonotype: No antigen is known for it.

CDR1 is DFQATT, CDR2 SNEGSKA, per germline (reference sequence). V trimming: 5 bases; J trimming: 0 bases; junction bases outside the gene matches: 1. The CDR3 is made up of 15 amino acids. This sequence was found in a man aged 30 to 39 in good health. The chain employs TRBV20-1 and TRBJ2-5; 15 bases line up with TRBD2. The specimen sequenced was blood. The CDR3 DNA follows: TGCAGTGCTGGGACTAGCGGGGGGAACCAAGAGACCCAGTACTTC. Its protein product is CSAGTSGGNQETQYF.